This T cell receptor beta chain was recovered during a study of post-analysis software for immune sequencing data (dated by TCRdb to 2013 to 2016). Turning to the overall study: Relapsing-remitting, secondary progressive and progressive-relapsing multiple sclerosis were recorded as disease courses, and subtype annotation was lacking for some patients. The patient repertoires were set against around ten previously published healthy control repertoires from donors whose ages ranged from about 6 to 27 years. A subset of samples was prepared in parallel using single-end sample barcoding, then pooled and co-amplified after Illumina adapter ligation. General study outcomes and caveats: Normalized Chao1 diversity was significantly lower in multiple sclerosis patients than controls, suggesting substantial peripheral T-cell clonal expansion. Direct clustering with F measure showed strong co-clustering of samples prepared in the same batch, prompting a batch-effect correction. Significantly higher frequencies in patients than in controls were found for roughly five TRBV segments, including TRBV5-6, TRBV5-1 and TRBV20-1. The control group was slightly older than the multiple sclerosis patient group.

The CDR3 runs 17 amino acids, cysteine and phenylalanine included. Only the CDR3 DNA is retained, 51 bases long and in frame from the first base. Ends trimmed: V by 9 bases, J by 4 bases; bases unmatched to a gene: 12. CDR1 SGHAT and CDR2 FQDESV were looked up in the germline V gene (reference sequence). Libraries came from PCR. The sequencer listed for this sample is Illumina HiSeq 2500. Unique molecular identifiers were incorporated into TCR beta cDNA libraries to reduce PCR and sequencing biases. Per 1 to 10 million input T cells, 500,000 or so cDNA molecules were obtained, such that each molecule approximated one T cell. The same protocol used for the earlier healthy control dataset was applied to prepare and sequence the patient libraries. Within a given batch, samples were prepared together, multiplexed and sequenced on the same HiSeq lane. Under the source paper's analysis protocol: MIGEC was used to process the raw barcoded reads, and molecular identifier groups with only a single read were discarded before consensus assembly and CDR3 extraction. Clonotype tables were post-analysed with VDJtools, and diversity was normalized by down-sampling all datasets to the smallest sample size. In repertoire overlap clustering, CDR3 amino acid sequences, but not nucleotide sequences, were matched to correct batch-related cross-sample contamination. TCRdb cleaned the public reads at Q25 with fastp, built clones with MiXCR and kept in-frame beta chains. Each entry merges the rows of one CDR3 protein and shows their most common DNA and genes. These V and J calls rely on TCRdb rather than the paper's analysis. The sample profile shows about 820,000 distinct CDR3 sequences; under 70% of them were found once. Clones ranked in the top ten supply 4.6% of the sample.

To demonstrate the VDJtools post-analysis software, the study profiled TCR beta repertoires from the peripheral blood of 13 young patients with multiple sclerosis. The multiple sclerosis patients were children and adolescents ranging in age from roughly 6 to 15 years. Worth noting for this clonotype: Its specific antigen is unknown. No clone much larger than this one lies a single base away; base qualities are absent.

Source material: blood. This sequence was found in a girl between 5 and 17 years old with multiple sclerosis. Recombination connected TRBV11-1 to TRBJ2-1; 13 of the junction bases match TRBD2. The nucleotides read TGTGCCAGTAGCCCCTGGACTAGCGGGGGAGCATACAATGAGCAGTTCTTC. Its translation reads: CASSPWTSGGAYNEQFF.